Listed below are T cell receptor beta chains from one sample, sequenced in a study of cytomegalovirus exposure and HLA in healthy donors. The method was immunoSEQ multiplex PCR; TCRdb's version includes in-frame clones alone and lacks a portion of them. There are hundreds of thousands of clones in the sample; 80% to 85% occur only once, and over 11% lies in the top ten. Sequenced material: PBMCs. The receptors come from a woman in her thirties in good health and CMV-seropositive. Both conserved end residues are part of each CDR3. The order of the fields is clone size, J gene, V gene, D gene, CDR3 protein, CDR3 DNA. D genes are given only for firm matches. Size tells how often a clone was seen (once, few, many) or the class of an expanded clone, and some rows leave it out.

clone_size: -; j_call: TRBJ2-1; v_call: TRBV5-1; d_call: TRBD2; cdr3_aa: CASSAGLAGDNEQFF; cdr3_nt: TGCGCCAGCAGCGCGGGACTAGCGGGAGACAATGAGCAGTTCTTC
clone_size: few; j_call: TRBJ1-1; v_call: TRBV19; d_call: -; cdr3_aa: CASSPQVGSTEAFF; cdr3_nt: TGTGCCAGTAGTCCACAGGTGGGGTCCACTGAAGCTTTCTTT
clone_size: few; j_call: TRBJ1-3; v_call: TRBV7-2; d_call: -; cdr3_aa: CASSRTLGNTIYF; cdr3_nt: TGTGCCAGCAGCAGGACACTTGGAAACACCATATATTTT
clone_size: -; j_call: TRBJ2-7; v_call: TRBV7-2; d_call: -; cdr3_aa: CASSLARFRGPRSYEQYF; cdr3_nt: TGTGCCAGCAGCTTAGCGCGTTTTAGGGGACCCAGGTCATACGAGCAGTACTTC
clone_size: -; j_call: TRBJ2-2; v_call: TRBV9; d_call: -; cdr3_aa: CASSAKTGELFF; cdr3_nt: TGTGCCAGCAGCGCAAAAACCGGGGAGCTGTTTTTT
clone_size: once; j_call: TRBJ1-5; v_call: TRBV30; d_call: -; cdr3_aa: CAWSVEVNQPQHF; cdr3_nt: TGTGCCTGGAGTGTGGAGGTCAATCAGCCCCAGCATTTT
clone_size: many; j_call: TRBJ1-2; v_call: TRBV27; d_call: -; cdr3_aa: CASSLWGEAGYTF; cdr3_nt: TGTGCCAGCAGTTTATGGGGAGAAGCTGGCTACACCTTC
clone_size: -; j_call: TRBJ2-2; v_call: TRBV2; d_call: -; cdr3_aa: CASDDPHANGANTGELFF; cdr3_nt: TGTGCCAGCGACGATCCACACGCAAACGGGGCGAACACCGGGGAGCTGTTTTTT
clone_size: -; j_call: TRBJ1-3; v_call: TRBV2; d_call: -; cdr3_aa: CASKQGSGNTIYF; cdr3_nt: TGTGCCAGCAAGCAGGGCTCTGGAAACACCATATATTTT
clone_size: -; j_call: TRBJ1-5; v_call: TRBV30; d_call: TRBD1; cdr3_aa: CAWRGQGNSQPQHF; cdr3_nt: TGTGCCTGGAGGGGACAGGGGAACAGTCAGCCCCAGCATTTT
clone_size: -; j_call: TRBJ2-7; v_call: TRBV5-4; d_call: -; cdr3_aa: CASSRGGKYEQYF; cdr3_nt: TGTGCCAGCAGCAGAGGGGGGAAGTACGAGCAGTACTTC
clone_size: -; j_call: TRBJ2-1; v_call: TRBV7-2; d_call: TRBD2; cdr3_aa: CASTSGSPEQFF; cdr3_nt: TGTGCCAGCACTAGCGGGAGTCCTGAGCAGTTCTTC
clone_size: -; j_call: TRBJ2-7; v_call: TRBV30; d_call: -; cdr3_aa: CAWSVQGYEQYF; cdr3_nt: TGTGCCTGGAGTGTACAGGGATACGAGCAGTACTTC
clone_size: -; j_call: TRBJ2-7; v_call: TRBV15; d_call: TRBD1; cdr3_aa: CATKGQESYEQYF; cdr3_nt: TGTGCCACCAAAGGACAGGAGTCCTACGAGCAGTACTTC
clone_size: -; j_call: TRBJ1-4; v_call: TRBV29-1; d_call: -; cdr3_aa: CSVGHQTTNEKLFF; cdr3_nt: TGCAGCGTGGGACACCAGACAACTAATGAAAAACTGTTTTTT